The 17 T cell receptor beta chains below all came from one sample that was sequenced in a study of blood T cell repertoires in COVID-19. Sequenced by immunoSEQ multiplex PCR; TCRdb stores in-frame clones only, minus some. Among more than 250,000 clones listed, about 87% were seen once. Source material: peripheral blood. Receptors were obtained from a woman in her thirties with COVID-19, enrolled during active disease.

This chain uses TRBV14 with TRBJ1-6; TRBD1 aligns across 7 bases. The length of the CDR3 is 15 residues. Germline CDR1 and CDR2: SGHDN and FVKESK. The J segment lost 10 bases and the V segment lost 4 bases, leaving 10 bases of the junction unmatched. CDR3 sequence reads: CASSRTGDFKSPLHF. CDR3 nucleotides: TGTGCCAGCAGCCGCACAGGGGATTTCAAATCACCCCTCCACTTT.

This chain uses TRBV7-2 with TRBJ1-2; 8 bases align to TRBD1. This CDR3 is 16 amino acids long. V lost 5 bases, J lost 1 base, and 9 bases stayed unmatched. CDR1 and CDR2 (germline): SGHTA, FQGNSA. CDR3 DNA sequence: TGTGCCAGCAGCCTAACCGCACAGGGGGATAACTATGGCTACACCTTC. This codes for CASSLTAQGDNYGYTF.

This clone was counted only a few times. This rearrangement joins TRBV3-1 (or the pseudogene TRBV3-2) to TRBJ1-2, with TRBD1 identical over 9 bases. Germline values: CDR1 LGHDT, CDR2 YNNKEL (reference sequence). The V gene end was trimmed by 4 bases and the J gene end by 0 bases; junction bases not matched to a gene: 12. This CDR3 contains 18 residues. The DNA of the CDR3 is TGTGCCAGCAGCCCGTCGGGGACAGGGCCCATAGCTAACTATGGCTACACCTTC. Amino acids: CASSPSGTGPIANYGYTF.

The CDR3 nucleotides are TGTGCCAGCAGCTTCCGACAGGGAGTTAGCTCTGGAAACACCATATATTTT. Translated: CASSFRQGVSSGNTIYF. This rearrangement joins TRBV7-2 to TRBJ1-3; 7 bases align to TRBD1. V lost 3 bases and J lost 0; bases outside the gene matches: 8. The CDR3 spans 17 residues. From germline, CDR1 is SGHTA and CDR2 FQGNSA.

The rearrangement uses TRBV27 and TRBJ1-2; TRBD1 matches at 7 bases. From germline, CDR1 is MNHEY and CDR2 SMNVEV (reference sequence). The CDR3 extends over 16 amino acids. Germline trimming cut 2 bases from V and 5 bases from J; bases unmatched to any gene: 11. CDR3 DNA sequence: TGTGCCAGCAGTTTAGGGTGGGGGACAGTTGGGTATGGCTACACCTTC. This encodes CASSLGWGTVGYGYTF.

This chain uses TRBV6-6 with TRBJ2-1; D perhaps matches TRBD2 (6 bases). Trimming took 5 bases from V and 7 from J, leaving 15 bases between them. The CDR3 spans 14 residues. In germline, CDR1 is MNHNY, CDR2 SVGAGI (reference sequence). The CDR3 here is CASSAGLPRNEQFF. The CDR3 DNA sequence: TGTGCCAGCAGTGCGGGACTGCCGCGGAATGAGCAGTTCTTC.

V and J are TRBV11-2 and TRBJ2-5, with D possibly being TRBD2 (5 bases). With 2 bases removed from V and 5 bases from J, the gap between germline ends came to 9 bases. CDR1 is SGHAT and CDR2 is FQNNGV in the germline V gene. The CDR3 sequence is 13 residues long. The CDR3 bases are TGTGCCAGCAGCTTAATAGAGCGGGAGACCCAGTACTTC. It yields the protein CASSLIERETQYF.

V and J are TRBV2 and TRBJ2-1; 9 bases line up with TRBD2. The CDR3 sequence is 15 residues long. Trimming removed 4 bases from V and 3 bases from J; junction bases left unmatched: 4. In germline, CDR1 is SNHLY, CDR2 FYNNEI. This CDR3 is CASSAQRGDYNEQFF. The CDR3 DNA reads TGTGCCAGCAGTGCCCAGCGGGGGGACTACAATGAGCAGTTCTTC.

This clone was found a few times. V and J are TRBV25-1 and TRBJ2-1, with TRBD2 matching over 11 bases. The V gene's germline CDR1 is MGHDK and CDR2 SYGVNS. The length of the CDR3 is 16 residues. The V gene end was trimmed by 6 bases and the J gene end by 9 bases; junction bases not matched to a gene: 13. In nucleotides, the CDR3 is TGTGCCAGCAGCAAATTGACTAGCGGGGCGCAGGGTGAGCAGTTCTTC. Translated, it gives CASSKLTSGAQGEQFF.

The V call is TRBV19, the J call TRBJ1-5; the D gene is possibly TRBD1 (5 bases). Germline V gene sequence: CDR1 LNHDA, CDR2 SQIVND (reference sequence). V was clipped by 4 bases and J by 4 bases, with 8 bases between them. This CDR3 is built from 13 residues. The CDR3 spells CASSSQGNQPQHF. Written as DNA, the CDR3 is TGTGCCAGTAGTAGTCAGGGAAATCAGCCCCAGCATTTT.

This clone has only a few counts. This sequence joins TRBV18 and TRBJ1-3, with D possibly matching TRBD1 (5 bases). Germline loops: CDR1 KGHSH, CDR2 LQKENI. The CDR3 has 17 residues. The V gene lost 2 bases and the J gene lost 4 bases, with 18 bases spanning the gap. CDR3 DNA: TGTGCCAGCTCACCAGGGGCAGCTCGAAATCAAGGAAACACCATATATTTT. Residues: CASSPGAARNQGNTIYF.

This clone was seen repeatedly, ten times or more. The genes are TRBV16 and TRBJ1-6; tentatively, D is TRBD1 (6 bases). The CDR3 length is 13 residues. The germline V gene has CDR1 KGHSY and CDR2 FQNENV. Between the trimmed V and J ends, which lost 4 bases and 14 bases, there was a span of 15 bases. CDR3 sequence reads: CASSLGEPGALHF. The DNA of the CDR3 is TGTGCCAGCAGCCTGGGGGAGCCAGGGGCCCTCCACTTT.

The rearrangement uses TRBV28 and TRBJ1-1; D unresolved. The CDR3 covers 14 residues. CDR1 is MDHEN, CDR2 SYDVKM, per germline. Trimming cost V 7 bases and J 3 bases, with 15 bases left between them. CDR3 DNA sequence: TGTGCCAGCACCCTGGACCCGAGGGACACTGAAGCTTTCTTT. Amino acids: CASTLDPRDTEAFF.

The chain has TRBV5-1 and TRBJ1-4, with 8 bases that match TRBD1. This CDR3 spans 14 amino acids. After removal of 4 bases from V and 6 bases from J, the junction contained 5 bases not matched to a gene. Germline V gene lookup returns CDR1 SGHRS and CDR2 YFSETQ. This CDR3 reads CASSARGPDEKLFF. CDR3 coding DNA: TGCGCCAGCAGCGCCAGGGGGCCAGATGAAAAACTGTTTTTT.

This sequence joins TRBV19 and TRBJ1-2; no clear D. The CDR3 has 14 amino acids. CDR1 LNHDA and CDR2 SQIVND come from the germline V gene (reference sequence). V lost 4 bases, J lost 1 base, and 10 bases lay in between. The CDR3 DNA follows: TGTGCCAGTAGTACAACTAGTAGTAACTATGGCTACACCTTC. It codes for CASSTTSSNYGYTF.

The chain uses TRBV2 and TRBJ1-1; 7 bases agree with TRBD1. CDR1 SNHLY and CDR2 FYNNEI come from the germline V gene. This CDR3 region has 14 residues. Losses at the gene ends were 5 bases for V and 1 base for J; bases not matched to a gene: 4. This chain's CDR3 is CASSFTGENTEAFF. CDR3 coding DNA: TGTGCCAGCAGTTTTACAGGGGAGAACACTGAAGCTTTCTTT.

This clone was recorded only once. CDR3 sequence: CASSSGDWSSYEQYF. The CDR3 coding sequence is TGTGCCAGCAGTAGTGGGGACTGGAGCTCCTACGAGCAGTACTTC. The chain carries TRBV6-5 and TRBJ2-7; D perhaps matches TRBD2 (6 bases). CDR1 and CDR2 from the germline V gene are MNHEY and SVGAGI. The CDR3 is made up of 15 amino acids. The germline V and J ends were trimmed by 5 bases and 0 bases, with 14 bases remaining between them.